This is a list of T cell receptor beta chains from one sample in a study of patients and donors after allogeneic stem cell transplantation. TCRdb reprocessed the RT-PCR reads with MiXCR, giving one entry per CDR3 protein. The data show 150,000 to 200,000 distinct CDR3 sequences, 30% seen once. Sequences were obtained from blood, either unsorted or a sorted T cell fraction (not recorded which). These receptors all stem from a human donor who was either an allogeneic HSCT recipient or a stem cell or donor lymphocyte infusion donor (not recorded which). It is not recorded whose cells these are; they may come from a transplant donor. CDR3s include the opening cysteine and the closing phenylalanine or tryptophan. The D gene is left open where the match is weak. The size entry is marked missing in some rows and otherwise reads once, few, many or a size class.

TRBJ2-1,few,TRBV4-2,TRBD1,TGTGCCAGCAGCCAAGTGGGACAGGACTACAATGAGCAGTTCTTC,CASSQVGQDYNEQFF
TRBJ2-6,-,TRBV12-3/TRBV12-4,-,TGTGCCAGCCGTTACCGTAGCGGCTCTGGGGCCAACGTCCTGACTTTC,CASRYRSGSGANVLTF
TRBJ2-7,-,TRBV4-3,TRBD2,TGCGCCAGCAGCCAAGATAGGCGGGAGGGCCTGTACGAGCAGTACTTC,CASSQDRREGLYEQYF
TRBJ2-2,few,TRBV15,TRBD1,TGTGCCACCCAGTTTGGACAGGGGGCGAACACCGGGGAGCTGTTTTTT,CATQFGQGANTGELFF
TRBJ1-1,-,TRBV6-5,TRBD1,TGTGCCAGCAGTTATGCAGGGGGCTTTCGGGGTGAAGCTTTCTTT,CASSYAGGFRGEAFF
TRBJ2-7,-,TRBV12-3/TRBV12-4,TRBD2,TGTGCCAGCAGTTCCCTCCGGGGGGACCCGTACGAGCAGTACTTC,CASSSLRGDPYEQYF
TRBJ2-3,-,TRBV5-4,-,TGTGCCAGCAGCTTGAACCCGCCAGATACGCAGTATTTT,CASSLNPPDTQYF
TRBJ2-1,-,TRBV28,TRBD2,TGTGCCAGCAGTTCTGGCGGGAGGGCAAATGAGCAGTTCTTC,CASSSGGRANEQFF
TRBJ2-5,-,TRBV4-1,-,TGCGCCAGCAGCCTCCTGCTAGACTACCAAGGGACCCAGTACTTC,CASSLLLDYQGTQYF
TRBJ2-7,-,TRBV20-1,TRBD2,TGCAGTGCTAGCGGGAGGTCGAGCTCCTACGAGCAGTACTTC,CSASGRSSSYEQYF
TRBJ1-1,few,TRBV10-3,TRBD1,TGTGCCATCAGAGAGACAGGGCGCGGTGAAGCTTTCTTT,CAIRETGRGEAFF
TRBJ1-5,few,TRBV6-2/TRBV6-3,-,TGTGCCAGCAGTTATCCAGGGGGCAATCAGCCCCAGCATTTT,CASSYPGGNQPQHF
TRBJ2-5,-,TRBV15,-,TGTGCCACCAGCAGAGTCGGGCAGGGAGGAGAGACCCAGTACTTC,CATSRVGQGGETQYF
TRBJ2-5,-,TRBV3-1,TRBD2,TGTGCCAGCAGCCAAGATCTTGGGGCGGGAGGTGGAGAGACCCAGTACTTC,CASSQDLGAGGGETQYF
TRBJ2-3,many,TRBV7-2,TRBD2,TGTGCCAGCAGCTCCGGACTAGCGACAGATACGCAGTATTTT,CASSSGLATDTQYF
TRBJ2-4,few,TRBV18,-,TGTGCCAGCTCACCCGGAGGTTGGGTCGGAGCCAAAAACATTCAGTACTTC,CASSPGGWVGAKNIQYF
TRBJ2-3,few,TRBV5-1,TRBD2,TGCGCCAGCAGCTCGACCGGGACTAGCCCAGATACGCAGTATTTT,CASSSTGTSPDTQYF
TRBJ1-5,many,TRBV20-1,TRBD1,TGCAGTGCTAGAGATCCGGGCAGGGGGCGAGTTCAGCCCCAGCATTTT,CSARDPGRGRVQPQHF
TRBJ1-1,-,TRBV5-1,TRBD1,TGCGCCAGCAGCTTGGGGCCAGGGGGCACTGAAGCTTTCTTT,CASSLGPGGTEAFF
TRBJ2-7,-,TRBV20-1,TRBD1,TGCAGTGCTAGACCCGGACAGGGATCCTACGAGCAGTACTTC,CSARPGQGSYEQYF
TRBJ2-7,-,TRBV5-5,-,TGTGCCAGCAGCTTGGTGCAAAACCCCTACGAGCAGTACTTC,CASSLVQNPYEQYF
TRBJ2-1,few,TRBV29-1,-,TGCAGCGGTGGTATTCGGACCCACAATGAGCAGTTCTTC,CSGGIRTHNEQFF
TRBJ1-6,many,TRBV29-1,-,TGCAGCGTTCAAACCGGTTTGGGGTCCTATAATTCACCCCTCCACTTT,CSVQTGLGSYNSPLHF
TRBJ2-1,-,TRBV4-3,TRBD1,TGCGCCAGCAGCCAAGATAGGACGGGACAGGCCTCCAAGGGGCAGTTCTTC,CASSQDRTGQASKGQFF
TRBJ2-3,-,TRBV30,-,TGTGCCTGGTTAGCGCGCTACACAGATACGCAGTATTTT,CAWLARYTDTQYF
TRBJ1-5,-,TRBV20-1,-,TGCAGTGCTAGAGATGTGGGGGGAAGCAATCAGCCCCAGCATTTT,CSARDVGGSNQPQHF
TRBJ1-6,few,TRBV12-3/TRBV12-4,-,TGTGCCAGCAGCCTACAGTACTATTCACCCCTCCACTTT,CASSLQYYSPLHF
TRBJ1-1,-,TRBV3-1,TRBD1,TGTGCCAGCAGCCAAGCCGGGACAGCGCGGGTGATTGAAGCTTTCTTT,CASSQAGTARVIEAFF
TRBJ2-3,-,TRBV7-8,-,TGTGCCAGCAGCTTAGGGGGGATCGCCACAGATACGCAGTATTTT,CASSLGGIATDTQYF
TRBJ2-2,few,TRBV6-2/TRBV6-3,-,TGTGCCAGCAACTTGGGACTTGGCTACACCGGGGAGCTGTTTTTT,CASNLGLGYTGELFF
TRBJ2-1,-,TRBV29-1,-,TGCAGCGTTGGATTCCGTAGGCCCAATGAGCAGTTCTTC,CSVGFRRPNEQFF
TRBJ2-7,-,TRBV6-2/TRBV6-3,TRBD1,TGTGCCAGCACTCCCGAGGGACAGGGGTACCACGAGCAGTACTTC,CASTPEGQGYHEQYF
TRBJ2-3,-,TRBV9,-,TGTGCCAGCAGCGTAAGGTCAGATACGCAGTATTTT,CASSVRSDTQYF
TRBJ2-1,-,TRBV24-1,-,TGTGCCACCCGAGATCACGATGAGCAGTTCTTC,CATRDHDEQFF
TRBJ1-2,-,TRBV9,-,TGTGCCAGCAGCGGGACCTATGGCTACACCTTC,CASSGTYGYTF
TRBJ1-1,-,TRBV29-1,-,TGCAGCGTTGGGGCAACTTCCTGGAACACTGAAGCTTTCTTT,CSVGATSWNTEAFF
TRBJ2-7,few,TRBV6-5,-,TGTGCCAGCAGTTACTCGTCTCCTAGCTCCTACGAGCAGTACTTC,CASSYSSPSSYEQYF
TRBJ2-5,-,TRBV29-1,TRBD2,TGCAGCGTGACGTGGGGACTATTGGAGACCCAGTACTTC,CSVTWGLLETQYF
TRBJ1-5,-,TRBV5-1,TRBD1,TGCGCCAGCAGCTTGAGAGGGGGCGCAGGCCAGCCCCAGCATTTT,CASSLRGGAGQPQHF
TRBJ2-7,-,TRBV6-2/TRBV6-3,TRBD1,TGTGCCAGCAGTACGACAGGGACCTACGAGCAGTACTTC,CASSTTGTYEQYF
TRBJ2-1,-,TRBV6-5,TRBD2,TGTGCCAGCAGTTACTATTGGGGGGGTAGATTAATCAATGAGCAGTTCTTC,CASSYYWGGRLINEQFF
TRBJ1-2,-,TRBV4-2,TRBD1,TGTGCCAGCAGCCACCCTTGGAGGACAGGGCAGGACTATGGCTACACCTTC,CASSHPWRTGQDYGYTF
TRBJ1-1,-,TRBV6-5,TRBD1,TGTGCCAGCAGTTCCTGGGACAGGGGGGATTTTACTGAAGCTTTCTTT,CASSSWDRGDFTEAFF
TRBJ2-3,few,TRBV9,-,TGTGCCAGCAGCGTAGGTAGGCGGGATACGCAGTATTTT,CASSVGRRDTQYF
TRBJ2-3,-,TRBV25-1,-,TGTGCCAGCACCCAGTTTGGCACAGATACGCAGTATTTT,CASTQFGTDTQYF
TRBJ2-3,few,TRBV2,-,TGTGCCAGCAGTGAGTGGCTTCTATCAAATGTAGATACGCAGTATTTT,CASSEWLLSNVDTQYF
TRBJ1-2,-,TRBV11-2,-,TGTGCCAGCAGCCTCGAACGGGGGGACTATGGCTACACCTTC,CASSLERGDYGYTF
TRBJ2-3,-,TRBV6-2/TRBV6-3,TRBD1,TGTGCCAGCAGACCTCGGTGGGTCCAGGGGGCAGATACGCAGTATTTT,CASRPRWVQGADTQYF
TRBJ2-4,-,TRBV7-9,TRBD1,TGTGCCAGCAGCTTCGAGGACAGGTTAGCCAAAAACATTCAGTACTTC,CASSFEDRLAKNIQYF
TRBJ2-7,-,TRBV7-9,-,TGTGCCAGCAGAAGATCCGATCTCTCCTACGAGCAGTACTTC,CASRRSDLSYEQYF
TRBJ2-7,-,TRBV2,-,TGTGCCAGCAGTGAAGGGAGGGGGCTACCCTACGAGCAGTACTTC,CASSEGRGLPYEQYF
TRBJ2-1,-,TRBV6-4,-,TGTGCCAGCAGTGTCGCAGCTTCCAATGAGCAGTTCTTC,CASSVAASNEQFF
TRBJ1-4,few,TRBV7-8,TRBD1,TGTGCCGCTAGGGACAGTGTTAATGAAAAACTGTTTTTT,CAARDSVNEKLFF
TRBJ1-1,few,TRBV15,-,TGTGCCACCAGCAGAGGGTGGGGGAACACTGAAGCTTTCTTT,CATSRGWGNTEAFF
TRBJ2-3,-,TRBV7-9,TRBD2,TGTGCCAGCAGCCCGGGACTAGATAAAGGCACAGATACGCAGTATTTT,CASSPGLDKGTDTQYF
TRBJ2-1,few,TRBV29-1,-,TGCAGCGTTGAACTGGGAATGATCCACAATGAGCAGTTCTTC,CSVELGMIHNEQFF
TRBJ1-2,few,TRBV27,-,TGTGCCAGCAGTTTATCATACGGGGCCTATGGCTACACCTTC,CASSLSYGAYGYTF
TRBJ2-7,-,TRBV20-1,TRBD2,TGCAGTGCTAGAGGACTGGAACTAGCGGGAGGCTACGAGCAGTACTTC,CSARGLELAGGYEQYF
TRBJ2-1,-,TRBV3-1,-,TGTGCCAGCAGCCCCCTCGAGGGGCGGCCTTCCTACAATGAGCAGTTCTTC,CASSPLEGRPSYNEQFF
TRBJ2-5,few,TRBV7-2,-,TGTGCCAGCAGCCCCTCTAAAGAGACCCAGTACTTC,CASSPSKETQYF